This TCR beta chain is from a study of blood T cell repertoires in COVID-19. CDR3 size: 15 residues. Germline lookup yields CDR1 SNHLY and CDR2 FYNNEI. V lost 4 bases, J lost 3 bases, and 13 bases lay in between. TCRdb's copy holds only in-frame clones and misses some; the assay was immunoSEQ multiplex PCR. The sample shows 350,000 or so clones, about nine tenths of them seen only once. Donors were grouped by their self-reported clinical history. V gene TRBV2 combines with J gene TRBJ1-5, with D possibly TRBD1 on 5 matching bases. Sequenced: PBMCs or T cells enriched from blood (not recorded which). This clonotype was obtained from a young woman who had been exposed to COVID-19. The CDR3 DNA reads TGTGCCAGCAGTGGTGACAGCTCTCTCAATCAGCCCCAGCATTTT. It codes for CASSGDSSLNQPQHF.